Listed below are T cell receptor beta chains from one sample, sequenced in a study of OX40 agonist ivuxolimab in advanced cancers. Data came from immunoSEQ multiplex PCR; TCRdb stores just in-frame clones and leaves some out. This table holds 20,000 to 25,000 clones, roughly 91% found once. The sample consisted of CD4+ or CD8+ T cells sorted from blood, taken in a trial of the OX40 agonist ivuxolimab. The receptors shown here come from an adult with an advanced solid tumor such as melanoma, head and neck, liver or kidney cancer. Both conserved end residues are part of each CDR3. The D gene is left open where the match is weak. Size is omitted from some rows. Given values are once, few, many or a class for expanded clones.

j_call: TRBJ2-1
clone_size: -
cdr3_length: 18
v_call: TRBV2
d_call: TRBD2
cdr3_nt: TGTGCCAGCACCATACAGCCGGGACTAGCGGGGGGTGGGAATGAGCAGTTCTTC
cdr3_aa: CASTIQPGLAGGGNEQFF

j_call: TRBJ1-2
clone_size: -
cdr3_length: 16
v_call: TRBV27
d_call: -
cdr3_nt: TGTGCCAGCAGTTTATCGGTCGCAGGAGCTAACTATGGCTACACCTTC
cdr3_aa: CASSLSVAGANYGYTF

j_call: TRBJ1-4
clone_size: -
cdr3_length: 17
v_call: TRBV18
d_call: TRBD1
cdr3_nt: TGTGCCAGCTCACCACAGGACAGGGCGGCAACTAATGAAAAACTGTTTTTT
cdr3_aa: CASSPQDRAATNEKLFF

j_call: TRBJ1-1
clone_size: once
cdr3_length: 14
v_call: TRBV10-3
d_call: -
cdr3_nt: TGTGCCATCAGGGAGGGTGGCACTAACACTGAAGCTTTCTTT
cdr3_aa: CAIREGGTNTEAFF

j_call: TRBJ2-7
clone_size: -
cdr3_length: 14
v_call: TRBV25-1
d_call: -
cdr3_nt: TGTGCCAGCAGTGAATCTTACAGTACCTACGAGCAGTACTTC
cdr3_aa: CASSESYSTYEQYF

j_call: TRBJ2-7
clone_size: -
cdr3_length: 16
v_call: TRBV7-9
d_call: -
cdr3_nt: TGTGCCAGCAGCTTAGGGGGTATAGGGTCCAACTACGAGCAGTACTTC
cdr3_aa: CASSLGGIGSNYEQYF

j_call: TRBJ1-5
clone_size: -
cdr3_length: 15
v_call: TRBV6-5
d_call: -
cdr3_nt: TGTGCCAGCAGTTACGCGGCGGGGTACGGGCAGCCCCAGCATTTT
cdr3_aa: CASSYAAGYGQPQHF

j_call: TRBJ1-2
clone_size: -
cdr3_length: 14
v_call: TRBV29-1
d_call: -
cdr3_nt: TGCAGCGTGAGAGACAGCCAACTTTCCTATGGCTACACCTTC
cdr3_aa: CSVRDSQLSYGYTF

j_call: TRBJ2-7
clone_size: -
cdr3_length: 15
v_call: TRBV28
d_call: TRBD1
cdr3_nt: TGTGCCAGCAGGCGGACAGGGGGCATTACCTACGAGCAGTACTTC
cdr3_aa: CASRRTGGITYEQYF

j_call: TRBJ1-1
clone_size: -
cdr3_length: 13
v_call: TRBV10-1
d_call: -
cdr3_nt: TGCGCCAGCAGTGAGTTGCCCAACACTGAAGCTTTCTTT
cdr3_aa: CASSELPNTEAFF

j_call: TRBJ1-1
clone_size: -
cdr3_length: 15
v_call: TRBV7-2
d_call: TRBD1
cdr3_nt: TGTGCCAGCAGCCGCGGGCAGGGGGGTGGCACTGAAGCTTTCTTT
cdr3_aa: CASSRGQGGGTEAFF

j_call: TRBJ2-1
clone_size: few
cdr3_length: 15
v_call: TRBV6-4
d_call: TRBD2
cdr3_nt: TGTGCCAGCAGTGCCGGGACTAGCGGGGGCGATGAGCAGTTCTTC
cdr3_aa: CASSAGTSGGDEQFF

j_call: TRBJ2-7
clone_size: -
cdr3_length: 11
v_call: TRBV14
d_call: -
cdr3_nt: TGTGCCAGCAGTCGGTCCTACGAGCAGTACTTC
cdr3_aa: CASSRSYEQYF

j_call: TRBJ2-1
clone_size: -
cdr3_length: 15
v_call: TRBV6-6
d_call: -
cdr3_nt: TGTGCCAGCAGTATCACCGGGCCCGGAGGCCATGAGCAGTTCTTC
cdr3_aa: CASSITGPGGHEQFF

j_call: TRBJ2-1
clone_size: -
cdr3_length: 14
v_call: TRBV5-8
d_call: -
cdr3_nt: TGTGCCAGCAGGCCGGGACATATTTACAATGAGCAGTTCTTC
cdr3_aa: CASRPGHIYNEQFF

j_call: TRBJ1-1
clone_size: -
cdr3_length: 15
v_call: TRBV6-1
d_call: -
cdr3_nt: TGTGCCAGCAGAAAAGGGACGGAGGGGGTAACTGAAGCTTTCTTT
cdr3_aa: CASRKGTEGVTEAFF

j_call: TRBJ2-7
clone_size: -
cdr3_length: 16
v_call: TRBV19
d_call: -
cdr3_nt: TGTGCCAGTAGTATAGAGTGGCAGCCATCCTCCTACGAGCAGTACTTC
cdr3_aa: CASSIEWQPSSYEQYF

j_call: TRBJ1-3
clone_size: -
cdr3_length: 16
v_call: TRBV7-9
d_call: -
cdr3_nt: TGTGCCAGCAGCTTAGCGATCTCCCCGGGGGGAAACACCATATATTTT
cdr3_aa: CASSLAISPGGNTIYF

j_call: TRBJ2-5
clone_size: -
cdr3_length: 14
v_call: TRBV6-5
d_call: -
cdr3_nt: TGTGCCAGCAATGCCCCGGAGGGGGAAGAGACCCAGTACTTC
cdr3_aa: CASNAPEGEETQYF

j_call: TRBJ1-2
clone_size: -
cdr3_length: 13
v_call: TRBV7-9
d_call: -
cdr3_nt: TGTGCCAGCAGCTTAGGGGCCGGCTATGGCTACACCTTC
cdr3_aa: CASSLGAGYGYTF

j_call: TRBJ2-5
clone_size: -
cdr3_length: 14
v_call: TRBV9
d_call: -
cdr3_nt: TGTGCCAGCAGCGTAGGTGGGGCAGCCAGTGGCCAGTACTTC
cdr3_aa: CASSVGGAASGQYF

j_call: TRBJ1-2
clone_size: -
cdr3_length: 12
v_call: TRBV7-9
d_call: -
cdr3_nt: TGTGCCAGCAGCGGGTATAACTATGGCTACACCTTC
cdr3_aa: CASSGYNYGYTF

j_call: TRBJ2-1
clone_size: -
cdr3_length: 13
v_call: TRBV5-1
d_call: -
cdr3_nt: TGCGCCAGCAGCTTGGGCGGGGGCGGTGAGCAGTTCTTC
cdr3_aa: CASSLGGGGEQFF

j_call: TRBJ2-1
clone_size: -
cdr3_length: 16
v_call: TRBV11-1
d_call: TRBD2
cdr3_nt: TGTGCCAGCAGCTCCCCTACTAGCGGTCTAGAAAATGAGCAGTTCTTC
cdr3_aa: CASSSPTSGLENEQFF

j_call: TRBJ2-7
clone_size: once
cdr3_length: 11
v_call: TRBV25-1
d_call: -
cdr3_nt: TGTGCCAGCAGAAAAGGGTACGAGCAGTACTTC
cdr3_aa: CASRKGYEQYF

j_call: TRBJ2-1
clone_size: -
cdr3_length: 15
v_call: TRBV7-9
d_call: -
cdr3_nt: TGTGCCAGCAGCCCCGACCGGAGCTCCTACAATGAGCAGTTCTTC
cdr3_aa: CASSPDRSSYNEQFF

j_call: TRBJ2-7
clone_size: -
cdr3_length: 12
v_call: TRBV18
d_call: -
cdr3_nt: TGTGCCAGCTCACCGCAGACCTACGAGCAGTACTTC
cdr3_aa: CASSPQTYEQYF

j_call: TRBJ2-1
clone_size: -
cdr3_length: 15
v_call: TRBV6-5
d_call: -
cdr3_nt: TGTGCCAGCAGTTACAGGGAATGGGGGGACAATGAGCAGTTCTTC
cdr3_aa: CASSYREWGDNEQFF

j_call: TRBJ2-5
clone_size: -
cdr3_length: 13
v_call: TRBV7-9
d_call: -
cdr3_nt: TGTGCCAGCAGCTTAGGTTTACAAGAGACCCAGTACTTC
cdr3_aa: CASSLGLQETQYF

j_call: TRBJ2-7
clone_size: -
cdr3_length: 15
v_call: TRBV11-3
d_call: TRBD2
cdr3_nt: TGTGCCAGCAGCCGATCGGGGGGGGGCAAGAGGGAGCAGTACTTC
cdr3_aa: CASSRSGGGKREQYF

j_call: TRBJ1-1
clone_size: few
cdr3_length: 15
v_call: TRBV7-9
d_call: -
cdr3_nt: TGTGCCAGCAGCTTAGCATCCGGGGCGAACACTGAAGCTTTCTTT
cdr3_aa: CASSLASGANTEAFF

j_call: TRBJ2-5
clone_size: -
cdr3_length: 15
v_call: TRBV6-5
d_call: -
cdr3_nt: TGTGCCAGCAGTTACTCGGGGGGAAACCAAGAGACCCAGTACTTC
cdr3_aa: CASSYSGGNQETQYF

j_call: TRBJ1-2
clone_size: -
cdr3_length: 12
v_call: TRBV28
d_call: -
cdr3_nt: TGTGCCAGCAGTTCCCGGACTTATGGCTACACCTTC
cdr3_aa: CASSSRTYGYTF

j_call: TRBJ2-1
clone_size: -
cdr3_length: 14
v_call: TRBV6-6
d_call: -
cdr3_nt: TGTGCCAGCAGCGCTAGCGTTTCATTCAATGAGCAGTTCTTC
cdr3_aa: CASSASVSFNEQFF

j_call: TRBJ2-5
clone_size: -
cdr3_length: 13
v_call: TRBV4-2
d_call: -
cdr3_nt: TGTGCCAGCAGCCAAGATTGGGCGGAGACCCAGTACTTC
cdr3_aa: CASSQDWAETQYF

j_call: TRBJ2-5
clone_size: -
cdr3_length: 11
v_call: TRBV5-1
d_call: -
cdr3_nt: TGCGCCAGCAGTACGGGAGAGACCCAGTACTTC
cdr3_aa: CASSTGETQYF

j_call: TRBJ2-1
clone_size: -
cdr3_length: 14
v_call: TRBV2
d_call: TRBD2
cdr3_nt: TGTGCCAGCAGTACTAGCGGGGCCTACAATGAGCAGTTCTTC
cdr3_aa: CASSTSGAYNEQFF

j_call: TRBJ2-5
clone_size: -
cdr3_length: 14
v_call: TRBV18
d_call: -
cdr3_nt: TGTGCCAGCTCACCACTGGTAGATCCAGAGACCCAGTACTTC
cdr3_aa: CASSPLVDPETQYF

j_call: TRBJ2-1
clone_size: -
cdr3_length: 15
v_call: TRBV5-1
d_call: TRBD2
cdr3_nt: TGCGCCAGCAGCTTTAGCGGGAGCTCCTACAATGAGCAGTTCTTC
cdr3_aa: CASSFSGSSYNEQFF

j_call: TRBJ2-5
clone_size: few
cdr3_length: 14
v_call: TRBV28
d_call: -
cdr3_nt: TGTGCCAGCAGTTTAGGTGGGGGGCGGGAGACCCAGTACTTC
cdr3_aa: CASSLGGGRETQYF

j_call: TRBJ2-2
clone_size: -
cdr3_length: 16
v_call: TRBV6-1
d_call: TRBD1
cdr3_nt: TGTGCCAGCAGTGAAGGTGTAGGACAGGGTATCGGGGAGCTGTTTTTT
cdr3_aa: CASSEGVGQGIGELFF

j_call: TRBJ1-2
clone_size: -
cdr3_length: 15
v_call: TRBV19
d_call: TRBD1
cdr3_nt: TGTGCCAGTAGTATAGTAGGGGACAGGCCGTATGGCTACACCTTC
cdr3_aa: CASSIVGDRPYGYTF

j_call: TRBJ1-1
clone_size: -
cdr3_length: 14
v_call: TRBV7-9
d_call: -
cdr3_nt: TGTGCCAGCAGCTTAACAGCCGTGGACACTGAAGCTTTCTTT
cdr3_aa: CASSLTAVDTEAFF

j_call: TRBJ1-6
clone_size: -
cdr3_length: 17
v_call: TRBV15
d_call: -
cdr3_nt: TGTGCCACCAGCAGAGATCCCCGGGTCTGGGGCTCTTCACCCCTCCACTTT
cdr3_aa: CATSRDPRVWGSSPLHF

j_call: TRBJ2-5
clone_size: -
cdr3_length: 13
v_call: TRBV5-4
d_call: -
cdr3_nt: TGTGCCAGCAGCTTGGCTGGGATGGAGACCCAGTACTTC
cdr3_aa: CASSLAGMETQYF

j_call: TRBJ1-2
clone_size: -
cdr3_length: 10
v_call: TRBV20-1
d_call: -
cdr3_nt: TGCAGTGCTAGGAGGGACGGCTACACCTTC
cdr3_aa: CSARRDGYTF

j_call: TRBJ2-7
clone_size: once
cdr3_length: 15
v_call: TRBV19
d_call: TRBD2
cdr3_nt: TGTGCCAGTAGTATAACGGCGGGAGTAACCTACGAGCAGTACTTC
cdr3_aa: CASSITAGVTYEQYF

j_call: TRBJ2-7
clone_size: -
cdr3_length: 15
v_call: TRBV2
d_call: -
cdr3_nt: TGTGCCAGCACCTTCAACAGGGGAGGGGGCTACGAGCAGTACTTC
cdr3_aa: CASTFNRGGGYEQYF